A selection of T cell receptor beta chains follows, all from one sample in a study of blood T cells in healthy people across ages. TCRdb reprocessed the 5' RACE reads via MiXCR and lists one record per CDR3 protein. The sample yields roughly 930,000 distinct CDR3 sequences, approximately 49% seen once. Sequencing used blood. Receptor source: a man aged 25-45 years in good health. Each CDR3 is given with its conserved first and last residue. A D gene is named only where the DNA matches it firmly. Only part of the rows carry a size: once, few, many, or a class if the clone is expanded.

TRBV6-5	15	-	TRBJ2-1	-	CASSFAGAAYNEQFF	TGTGCCAGCAGTTTCGCCGGGGCAGCTTACAATGAGCAGTTCTTC
TRBV5-1	14	-	TRBJ1-2	-	CASSIQTGGYGYTF	TGCGCCAGCAGTATTCAAACAGGTGGCTATGGCTACACCTTC
TRBV7-2	15	-	TRBJ1-5	-	CASSQRAGYNQPQHF	TGTGCCAGCAGCCAAAGGGCCGGGTACAATCAGCCCCAGCATTTT
TRBV4-2	15	TRBD2	TRBJ2-1	-	CASSQERGDCNEQFF	TGTGCCAGCAGCCAAGAGCGGGGGGACTGCAATGAGCAGTTCTTC
TRBV28	13	-	TRBJ2-7	-	CASSTYRTERQYF	TGTGCCAGCAGTACCTACAGGACGGAACGGCAGTACTTC
TRBV4-1	17	TRBD1	TRBJ1-5	-	CASSQELWTGGRQPQHF	TGCGCCAGCAGCCAAGAACTATGGACAGGGGGCAGGCAGCCCCAGCATTTT
TRBV7-6	15	TRBD1	TRBJ2-1	-	CASSPDRDPYNEQFF	TGTGCCAGCAGCCCGGACAGGGATCCCTACAATGAGCAGTTCTTC
TRBV6-2/TRBV6-3	17	-	TRBJ2-2	-	CASSYSIRGMSPGELFF	TGTGCCAGCAGTTACTCGATAAGGGGAATGTCACCCGGGGAGCTGTTTTTT
TRBV21-1	22	-	TRBJ2-3	-	CASSKVCQDSSRNRASTDTQYF	TGTGCCAGCAGCAAAGTTTGTCAGGACAGCTCGAGAAATAGAGCGAGCACAGATACGCAGTATTTT
TRBV29-1	14	-	TRBJ2-7	many	CSVGHRLSSYEQYF	TGCAGCGTGGGACACAGACTTAGCTCCTACGAGCAGTACTTC
TRBV27	13	-	TRBJ1-6	-	CASSAGGPSSLHF	TGTGCCAGCAGTGCCGGGGGCCCCTCCAGCCTCCACTTT
TRBV7-9	14	-	TRBJ1-6	-	CASSFLGDHSPLHF	TGTGCCAGCAGCTTCCTAGGGGACCATTCACCCCTCCACTTT
TRBV28	13	-	TRBJ1-5	few	CASSSRFDQPQHF	TGTGCCAGCAGTTCAAGGTTCGATCAGCCCCAGCATTTT
TRBV9	15	-	TRBJ2-3	-	CASTGGVTGTDTQYF	TGTGCCAGCACAGGGGGGGTCACCGGCACAGATACGCAGTATTTT
TRBV15	13	-	TRBJ2-7	-	CATSVGVEYEQYF	TGTGCCACCAGTGTAGGGGTAGAGTACGAGCAGTACTTC
TRBV7-9	12	-	TRBJ1-2	-	CASSIGSTGYTF	TGTGCCAGTAGTATCGGGTCTACTGGCTACACCTTC
TRBV6-1	13	-	TRBJ1-6	few	CASSPTANSPLHF	TGTGCCAGCAGTCCGACCGCCAATTCACCCCTCCACTTT
TRBV7-2	16	TRBD1	TRBJ2-3	-	CASPEGAAKSTDTQYF	TGTGCCAGCCCCGAGGGGGCGGCGAAGAGCACAGATACGCAGTATTTT
TRBV7-9	14	-	TRBJ2-3	many	CASSYTSLGYTQYF	TGTGCCAGCAGCTACACGTCGCTGGGATATACGCAGTATTTT
TRBV7-3	14	-	TRBJ2-3	-	CASSPGGVTDTQYF	TGTGCCAGCAGCCCCGGAGGGGTCACAGATACGCAGTATTTT
TRBV6-2/TRBV6-3	16	TRBD2	TRBJ2-5	-	CASSYQLAGVQETQYF	TGTGCCAGCAGTTACCAACTAGCGGGGGTCCAAGAGACCCAGTACTTC
TRBV6-4	12	-	TRBJ2-3	-	CASSDTGDTQYF	TGTGCCAGCAGTGACACAGGAGATACGCAGTATTTT
TRBV13	15	-	TRBJ2-3	-	CASSFGQTLTDAQYF	TGTGCCAGCAGCTTCGGGCAAACCCTCACAGATGCGCAGTATTTT
TRBV9	12	-	TRBJ2-5	few	CASSSHEGTQYF	TGTGCCAGCAGCTCCCACGAGGGGACCCAGTACTTC